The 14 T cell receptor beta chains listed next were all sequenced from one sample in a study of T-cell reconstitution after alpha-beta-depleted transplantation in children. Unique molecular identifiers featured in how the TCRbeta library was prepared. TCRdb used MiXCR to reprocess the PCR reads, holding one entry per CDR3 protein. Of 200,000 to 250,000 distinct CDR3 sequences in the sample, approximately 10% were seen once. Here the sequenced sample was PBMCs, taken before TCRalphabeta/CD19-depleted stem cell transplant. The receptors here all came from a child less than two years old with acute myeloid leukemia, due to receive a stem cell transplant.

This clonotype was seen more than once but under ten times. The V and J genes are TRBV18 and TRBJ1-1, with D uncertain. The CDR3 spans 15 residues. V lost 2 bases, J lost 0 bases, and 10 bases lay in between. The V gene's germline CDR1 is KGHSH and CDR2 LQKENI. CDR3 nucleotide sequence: TGTGCCAGCTCACCAGGGGTTGGGGTGAACACTGAAGCTTTCTTT. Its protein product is CASSPGVGVNTEAFF.

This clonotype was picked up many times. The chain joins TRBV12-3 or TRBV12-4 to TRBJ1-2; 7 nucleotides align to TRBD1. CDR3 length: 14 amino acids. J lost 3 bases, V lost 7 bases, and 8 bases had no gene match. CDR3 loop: CASTVTGVYYGYTF. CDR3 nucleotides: TGTGCCAGCACAGTTACAGGGGTCTACTATGGCTACACCTTC.

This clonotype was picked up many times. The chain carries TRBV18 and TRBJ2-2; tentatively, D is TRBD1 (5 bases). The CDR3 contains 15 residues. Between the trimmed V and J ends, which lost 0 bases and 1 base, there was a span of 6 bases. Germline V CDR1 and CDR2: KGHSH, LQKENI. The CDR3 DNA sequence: TGTGCCAGCTCACCACCGACAGTGAACACCGGGGAGCTGTTTTTT. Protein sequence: CASSPPTVNTGELFF.

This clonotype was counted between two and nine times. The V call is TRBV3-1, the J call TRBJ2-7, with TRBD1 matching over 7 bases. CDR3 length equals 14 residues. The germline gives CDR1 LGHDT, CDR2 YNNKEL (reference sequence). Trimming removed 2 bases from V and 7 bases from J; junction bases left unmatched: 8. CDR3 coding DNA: TGTGCCAGCAGCCAACAGACAGGGTTGGGAGAGCAGTACTTC. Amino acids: CASSQQTGLGEQYF.

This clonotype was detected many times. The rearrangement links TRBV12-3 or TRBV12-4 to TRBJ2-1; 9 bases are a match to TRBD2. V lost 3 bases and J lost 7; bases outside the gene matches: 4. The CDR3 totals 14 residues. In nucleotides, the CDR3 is TGTGCCAGCAGTTTTCTGCGGGAGGGTAATGAGCAGTTCTTC. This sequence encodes CASSFLREGNEQFF.

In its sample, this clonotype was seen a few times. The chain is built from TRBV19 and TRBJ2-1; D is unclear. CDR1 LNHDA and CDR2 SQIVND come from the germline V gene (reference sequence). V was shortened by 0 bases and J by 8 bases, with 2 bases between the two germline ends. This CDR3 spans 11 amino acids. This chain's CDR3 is CASSIEYEQFF. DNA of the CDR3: TGTGCCAGTAGTATAGAGTATGAGCAGTTCTTC.

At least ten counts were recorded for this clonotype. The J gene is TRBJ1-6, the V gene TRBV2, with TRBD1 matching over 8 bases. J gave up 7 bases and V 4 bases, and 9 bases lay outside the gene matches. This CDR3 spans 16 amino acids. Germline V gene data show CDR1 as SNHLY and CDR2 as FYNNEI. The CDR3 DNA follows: TGTGCCAGCAGTGGAGATTGGGACAGGCGCAATTCACCCCTCCACTTT. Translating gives CASSGDWDRRNSPLHF.

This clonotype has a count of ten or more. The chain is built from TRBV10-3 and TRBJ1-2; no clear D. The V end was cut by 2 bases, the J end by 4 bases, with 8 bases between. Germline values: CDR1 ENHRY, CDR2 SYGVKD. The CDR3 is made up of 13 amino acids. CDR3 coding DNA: TGTGCCATCAGTGAGCTATACATCTATGGCTACACCTTC. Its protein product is CAISELYIYGYTF.

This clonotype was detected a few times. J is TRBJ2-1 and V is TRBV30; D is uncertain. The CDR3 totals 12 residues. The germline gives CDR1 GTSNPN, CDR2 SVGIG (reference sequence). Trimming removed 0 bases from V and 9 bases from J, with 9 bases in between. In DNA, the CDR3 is TGTGCCTGGAGTGTACCCGGGCCTGAGCAGTTCTTC. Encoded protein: CAWSVPGPEQFF.

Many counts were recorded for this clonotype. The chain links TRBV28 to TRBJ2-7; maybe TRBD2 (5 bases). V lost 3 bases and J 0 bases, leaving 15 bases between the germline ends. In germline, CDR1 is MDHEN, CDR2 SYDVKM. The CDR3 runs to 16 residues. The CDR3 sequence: CASSFGSYRGSYEQYF. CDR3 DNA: TGTGCCAGCAGTTTTGGTTCGTATCGGGGCTCCTACGAGCAGTACTTC. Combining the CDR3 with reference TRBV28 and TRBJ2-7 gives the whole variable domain DVKVTQSSRYLVKRTGEKVFLECVQDMDHENMFWYRQDPGLGLRLIYFSYDVKMKEKGDIPEGYSVSREKKERFSLILESASTNQTSMYLCASSFGSYRGSYEQYFGPGTRLTVT.

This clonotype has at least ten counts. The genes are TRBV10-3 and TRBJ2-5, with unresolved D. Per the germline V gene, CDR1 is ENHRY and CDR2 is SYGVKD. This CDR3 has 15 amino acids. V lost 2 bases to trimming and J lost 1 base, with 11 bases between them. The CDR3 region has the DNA TGTGCCATCAGTGAGGAGGTGACAATCCAAGAGACCCAGTACTTC. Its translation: CAISEEVTIQETQYF.

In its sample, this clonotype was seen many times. CDR3 nucleotide sequence: TGCAGTGCTAGAGCCGGTCCCCAAAACATTCAGTACTTC. This translates into CSARAGPQNIQYF. The chain joins TRBV20-1 to TRBJ2-4; D unclear. CDR1 is DFQATT and CDR2 is SNEGSKA in the germline V gene (reference sequence). Between the trimmed V and J ends, which lost 1 base and 5 bases, there was a span of 9 bases. The CDR3 contains 13 residues.

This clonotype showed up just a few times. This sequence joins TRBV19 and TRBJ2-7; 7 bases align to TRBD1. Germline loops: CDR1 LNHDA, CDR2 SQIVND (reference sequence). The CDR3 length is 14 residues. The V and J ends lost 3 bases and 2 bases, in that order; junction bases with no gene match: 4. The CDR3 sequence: CASSIPGTAYEQYF. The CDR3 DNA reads TGTGCCAGTAGTATTCCCGGGACAGCCTACGAGCAGTACTTC.

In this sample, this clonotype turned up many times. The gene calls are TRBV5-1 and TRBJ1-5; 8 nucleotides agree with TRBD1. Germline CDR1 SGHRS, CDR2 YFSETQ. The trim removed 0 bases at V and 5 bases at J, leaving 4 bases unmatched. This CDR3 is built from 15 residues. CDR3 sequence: CASSLEGQAYQPQHF. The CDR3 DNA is TGCGCCAGCAGCTTGGAGGGACAGGCATATCAGCCCCAGCATTTT. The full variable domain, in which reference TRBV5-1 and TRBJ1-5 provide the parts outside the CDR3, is KAGVTQTPRYLIKTRGQQVTLSCSPISGHRSVSWYQQTPGQGLQFLFEYFSETQRNKGNFPGRFSGRQFSNSRSEMNVSTLELGDSALYLCASSLEGQAYQPQHFGDGTRLSIL.